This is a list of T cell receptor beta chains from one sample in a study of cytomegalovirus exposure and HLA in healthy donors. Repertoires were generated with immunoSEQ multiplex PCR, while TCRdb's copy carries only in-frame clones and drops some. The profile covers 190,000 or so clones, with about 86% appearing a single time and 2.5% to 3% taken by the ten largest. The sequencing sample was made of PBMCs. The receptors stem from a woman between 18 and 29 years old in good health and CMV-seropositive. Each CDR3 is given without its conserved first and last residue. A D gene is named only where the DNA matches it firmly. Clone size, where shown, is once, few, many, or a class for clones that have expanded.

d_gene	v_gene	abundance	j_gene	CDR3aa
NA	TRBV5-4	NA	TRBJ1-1	ASSLGNPSLNTEAF
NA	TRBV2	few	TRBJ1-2	ASSGQQAIGYT
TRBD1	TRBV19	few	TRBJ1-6	ASIQTGVENSPLH
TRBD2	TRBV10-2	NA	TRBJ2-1	ASRPPAGGHGEQF
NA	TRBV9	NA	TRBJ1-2	ASSSGQLSPHGYT
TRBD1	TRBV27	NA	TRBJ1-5	ASSLFPTGVGYSNQPQH
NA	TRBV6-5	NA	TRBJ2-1	ASSWTPYNEQF
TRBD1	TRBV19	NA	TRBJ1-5	ASTQRTGGYQPQH
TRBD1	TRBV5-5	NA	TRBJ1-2	ASSPQGTGPGYT
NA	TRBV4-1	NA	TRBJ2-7	ASSQGGVDEQY
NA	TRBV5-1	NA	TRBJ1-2	ASSTTPGDGYT
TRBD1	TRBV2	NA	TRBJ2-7	AVRDSLGEQY
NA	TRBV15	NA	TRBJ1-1	ATREWRGPNTEAF
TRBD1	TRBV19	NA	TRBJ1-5	ASSIIGTGGFGQPQH
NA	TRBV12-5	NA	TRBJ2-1	ASGFGLPPHNEQF
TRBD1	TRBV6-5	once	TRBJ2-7	ASSQGVSYEQY
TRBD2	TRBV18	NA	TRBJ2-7	ASSHQNGGAYEQY
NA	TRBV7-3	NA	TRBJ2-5	ASSPQVGGETQY
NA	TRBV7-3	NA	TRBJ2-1	ASSLSRTTGEQF
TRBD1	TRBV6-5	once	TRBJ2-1	ASSTTGGAGNEQF
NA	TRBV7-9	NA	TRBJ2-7	ASSLGQGAFYEQY
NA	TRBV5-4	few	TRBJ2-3	ASSLNAGNPTDTQY
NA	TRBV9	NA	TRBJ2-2	ASSVEALFGAGELF
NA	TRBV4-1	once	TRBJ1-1	ASSHDSGRWTEAF
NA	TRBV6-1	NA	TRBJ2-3	ASSDALTDTQY
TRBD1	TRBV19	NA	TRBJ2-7	ASMGQGPPYSYEQY
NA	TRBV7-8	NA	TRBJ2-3	ASRPRGVDTQY
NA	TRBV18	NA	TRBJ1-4	ASSPREARNEKLF
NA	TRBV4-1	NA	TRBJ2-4	ASSQEGWGGQNIQY
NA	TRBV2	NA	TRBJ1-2	ASTSVQYGYT
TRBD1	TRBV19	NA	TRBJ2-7	ASSDPRRQGIYEQY
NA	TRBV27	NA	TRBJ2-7	ASSFGGSYEQY
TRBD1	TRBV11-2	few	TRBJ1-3	ASSKTGTGGNTIY
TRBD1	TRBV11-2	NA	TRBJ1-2	ASSAGTGNHGYT
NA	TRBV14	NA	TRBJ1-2	ASSQAVYGYT
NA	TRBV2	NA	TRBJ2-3	ASSEEVGTIDTQY
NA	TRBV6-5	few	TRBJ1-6	ASSDFGRSPLH
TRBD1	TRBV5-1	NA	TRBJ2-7	ASSKALDRETYEQY
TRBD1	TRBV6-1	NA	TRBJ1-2	ASSETGDGTINT
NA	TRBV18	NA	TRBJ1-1	ASSPAGGTEAF
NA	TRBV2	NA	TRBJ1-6	ATRAGLENGSPLH
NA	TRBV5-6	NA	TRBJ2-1	ASRDPGGLYNEQF
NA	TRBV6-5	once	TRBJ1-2	ASSYRNTWQTDGYT
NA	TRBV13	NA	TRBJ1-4	ASSFGVATNEKLF
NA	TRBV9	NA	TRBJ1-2	ASSAGPGDGYT
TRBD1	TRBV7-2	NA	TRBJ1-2	ASSTQQGLYGYT